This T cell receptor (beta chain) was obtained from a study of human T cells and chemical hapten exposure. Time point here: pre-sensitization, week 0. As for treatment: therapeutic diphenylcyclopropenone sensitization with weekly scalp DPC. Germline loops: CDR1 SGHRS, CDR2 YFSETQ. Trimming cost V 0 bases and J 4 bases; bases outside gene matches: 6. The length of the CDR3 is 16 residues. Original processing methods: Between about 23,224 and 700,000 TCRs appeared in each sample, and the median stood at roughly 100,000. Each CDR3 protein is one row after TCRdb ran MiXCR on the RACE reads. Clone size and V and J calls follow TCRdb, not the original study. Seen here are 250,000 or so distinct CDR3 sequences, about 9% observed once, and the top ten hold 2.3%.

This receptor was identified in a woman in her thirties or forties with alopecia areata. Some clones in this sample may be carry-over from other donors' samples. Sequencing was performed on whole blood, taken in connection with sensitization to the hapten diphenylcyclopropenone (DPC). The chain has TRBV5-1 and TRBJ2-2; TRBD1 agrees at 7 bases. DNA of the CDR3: TGCGCCAGCAGCTTGGAAACAGGGGCCAGCACCGGGGAGCTGTTTTTT. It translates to CASSLETGASTGELFF.